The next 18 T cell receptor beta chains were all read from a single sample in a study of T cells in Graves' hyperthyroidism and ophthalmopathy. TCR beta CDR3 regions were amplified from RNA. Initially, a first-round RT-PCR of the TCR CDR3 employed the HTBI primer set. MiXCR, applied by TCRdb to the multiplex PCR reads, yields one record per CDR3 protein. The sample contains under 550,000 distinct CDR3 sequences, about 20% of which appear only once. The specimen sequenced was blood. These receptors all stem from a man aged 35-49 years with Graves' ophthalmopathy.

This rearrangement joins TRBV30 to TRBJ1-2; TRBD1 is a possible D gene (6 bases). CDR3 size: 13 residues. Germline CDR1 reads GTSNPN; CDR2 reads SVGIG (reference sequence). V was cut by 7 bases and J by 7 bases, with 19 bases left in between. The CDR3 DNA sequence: TGTGCCTCAGACATACAGGGATCCTTTGGCTACACCTTC. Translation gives CASDIQGSFGYTF.

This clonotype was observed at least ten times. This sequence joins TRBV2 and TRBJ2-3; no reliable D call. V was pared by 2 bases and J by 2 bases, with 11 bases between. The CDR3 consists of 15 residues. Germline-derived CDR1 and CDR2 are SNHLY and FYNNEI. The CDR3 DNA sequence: TGTGCCAGCAGTGAATTCGGCAGTTCCACAGATACGCAGTATTTT. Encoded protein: CASSEFGSSTDTQYF.

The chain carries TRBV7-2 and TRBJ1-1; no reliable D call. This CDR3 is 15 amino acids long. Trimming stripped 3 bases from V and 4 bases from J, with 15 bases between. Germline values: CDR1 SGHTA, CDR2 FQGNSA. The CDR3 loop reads CASSFQNRPSTEAFF. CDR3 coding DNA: TGTGCCAGCAGCTTCCAAAATAGGCCGAGCACTGAAGCTTTCTTT.

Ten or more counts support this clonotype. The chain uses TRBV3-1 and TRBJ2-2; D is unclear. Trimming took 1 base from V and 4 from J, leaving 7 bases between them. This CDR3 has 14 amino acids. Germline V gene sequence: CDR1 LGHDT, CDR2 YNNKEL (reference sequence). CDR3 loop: CASSQGQTTGELFF. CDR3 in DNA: TGTGCCAGCAGCCAAGGGCAGACCACCGGGGAGCTGTTTTTT.

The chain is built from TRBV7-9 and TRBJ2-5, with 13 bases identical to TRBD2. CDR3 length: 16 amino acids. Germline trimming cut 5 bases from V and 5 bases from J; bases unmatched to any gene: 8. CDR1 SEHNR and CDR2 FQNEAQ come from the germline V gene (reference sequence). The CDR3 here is CASSPRTSGSGETQYF. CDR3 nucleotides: TGTGCCAGCAGCCCCCGGACTAGCGGGAGCGGGGAGACCCAGTACTTC.

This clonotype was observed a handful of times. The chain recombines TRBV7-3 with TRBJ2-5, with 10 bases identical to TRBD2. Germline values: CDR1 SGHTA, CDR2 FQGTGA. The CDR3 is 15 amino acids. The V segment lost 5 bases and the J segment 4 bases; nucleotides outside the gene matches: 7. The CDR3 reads CASSISGGALETQYF. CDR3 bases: TGTGCCAGCAGCATCAGCGGGGGGGCCTTAGAGACCCAGTACTTC.

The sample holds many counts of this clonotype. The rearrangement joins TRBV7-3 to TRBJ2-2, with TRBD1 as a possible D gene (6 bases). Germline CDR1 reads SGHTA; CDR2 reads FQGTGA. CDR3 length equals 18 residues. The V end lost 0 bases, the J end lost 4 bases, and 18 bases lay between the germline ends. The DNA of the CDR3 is TGTGCCAGCAGCTTAACGGCATTCAGGGGTACTGGCACCGGGGAGCTGTTTTTT. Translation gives CASSLTAFRGTGTGELFF. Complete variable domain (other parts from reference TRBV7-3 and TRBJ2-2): GAGVSQTPSNKVTEKGKYVELRCDPISGHTALYWYRQSLGQGPEFLIYFQGTGAADDSGLPNDRFFAVRPEGSVSTLKIQRTERGDSAVYLCASSLTAFRGTGTGELFFGEGSRLTVL.

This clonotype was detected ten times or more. CDR3 nucleotide sequence: TGCGCCAGCAGCACAGGACAGGGGAACTATGGCTACACCTTC. This codes for CASSTGQGNYGYTF. The chain has TRBV4-1 and TRBJ1-2; TRBD1 aligns across 9 bases. Germline values: CDR1 MGHRA, CDR2 YSYEKL. This CDR3 has 14 residues. Trimming took 5 bases from V and 2 from J; bases not matched to a gene: 3.

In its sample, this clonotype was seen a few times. CDR3 in amino acids: CASSPQGTEKLFF. Here the CDR3 DNA reads TGTGCCAGCTCACCTCAGGGAACTGAAAAACTGTTTTTT. The chain joins TRBV18 to TRBJ1-4, with TRBD1 as a possible D gene (5 bases). The CDR3 is made up of 13 amino acids. In germline, CDR1 is KGHSH, CDR2 LQKENI. Between the trimmed V and J ends, which lost 3 bases and 7 bases, there was a span of 9 bases.

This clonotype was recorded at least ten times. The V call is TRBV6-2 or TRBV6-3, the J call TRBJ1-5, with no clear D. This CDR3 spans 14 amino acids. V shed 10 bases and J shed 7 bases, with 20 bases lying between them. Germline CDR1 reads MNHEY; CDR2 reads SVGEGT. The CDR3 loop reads CAIKRYGSGQPQHF. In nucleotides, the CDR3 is TGTGCCATCAAGCGGTATGGGTCGGGACAGCCCCAGCATTTT.

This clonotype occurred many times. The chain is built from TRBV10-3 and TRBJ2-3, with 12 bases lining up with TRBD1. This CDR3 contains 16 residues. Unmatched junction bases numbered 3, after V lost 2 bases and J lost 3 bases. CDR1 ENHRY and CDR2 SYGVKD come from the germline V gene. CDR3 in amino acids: CAISERDRGQTDTQYF. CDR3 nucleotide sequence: TGTGCCATCAGTGAGAGGGACAGGGGGCAAACAGATACGCAGTATTTT.

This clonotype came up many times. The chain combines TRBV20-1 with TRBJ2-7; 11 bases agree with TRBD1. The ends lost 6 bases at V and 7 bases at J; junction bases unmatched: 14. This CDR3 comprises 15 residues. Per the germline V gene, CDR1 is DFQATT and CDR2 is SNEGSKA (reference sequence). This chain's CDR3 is CSAAPPGQGGNEQYF. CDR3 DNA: TGCAGTGCGGCCCCCCCGGGACAGGGGGGGAATGAGCAGTACTTC.

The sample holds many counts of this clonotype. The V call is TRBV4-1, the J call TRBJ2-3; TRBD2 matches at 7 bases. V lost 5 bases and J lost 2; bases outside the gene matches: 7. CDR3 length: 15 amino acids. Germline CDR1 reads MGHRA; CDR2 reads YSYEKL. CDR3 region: CASSSDGRNTDTQYF. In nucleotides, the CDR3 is TGCGCCAGCAGCTCCGACGGGAGGAACACAGATACGCAGTATTTT.

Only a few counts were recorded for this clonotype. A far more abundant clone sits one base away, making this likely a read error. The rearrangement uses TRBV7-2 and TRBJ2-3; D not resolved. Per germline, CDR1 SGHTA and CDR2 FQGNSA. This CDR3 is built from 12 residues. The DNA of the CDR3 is TGTGCCAGCAACTTAGGTGGGGATACGCAGTATTTT. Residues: CASNLGGDTQYF.

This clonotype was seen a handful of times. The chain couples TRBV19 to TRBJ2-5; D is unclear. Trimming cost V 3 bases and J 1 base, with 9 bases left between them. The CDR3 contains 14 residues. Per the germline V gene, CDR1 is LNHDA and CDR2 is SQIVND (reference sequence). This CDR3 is CASSMAWTQETQYF. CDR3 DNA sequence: TGTGCCAGTAGTATGGCATGGACCCAAGAGACCCAGTACTTC.

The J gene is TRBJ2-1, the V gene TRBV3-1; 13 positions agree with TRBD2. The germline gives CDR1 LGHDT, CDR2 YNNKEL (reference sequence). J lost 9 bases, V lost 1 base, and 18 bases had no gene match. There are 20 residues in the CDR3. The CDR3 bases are TGTGCCAGCAGCCAAGGACACCCCCGACTAGCGGGAGGTCCTTCTTTTGAGCAGTTCTTC. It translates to CASSQGHPRLAGGPSFEQFF.

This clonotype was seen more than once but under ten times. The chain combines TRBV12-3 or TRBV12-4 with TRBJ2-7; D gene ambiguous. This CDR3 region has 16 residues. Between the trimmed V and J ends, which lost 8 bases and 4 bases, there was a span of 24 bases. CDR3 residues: CASSPPATPGRYEQYF. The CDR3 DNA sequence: TGTGCCAGCTCACCACCTGCGACACCTGGCCGTTACGAGCAGTACTTC.

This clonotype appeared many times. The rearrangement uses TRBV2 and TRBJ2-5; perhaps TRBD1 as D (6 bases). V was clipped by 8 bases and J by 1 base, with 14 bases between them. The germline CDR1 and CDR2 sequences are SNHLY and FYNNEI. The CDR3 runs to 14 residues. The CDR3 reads CASSEGGSQETQYF. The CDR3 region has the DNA TGTGCCAGCTCCGAAGGGGGTAGCCAAGAGACCCAGTACTTC.